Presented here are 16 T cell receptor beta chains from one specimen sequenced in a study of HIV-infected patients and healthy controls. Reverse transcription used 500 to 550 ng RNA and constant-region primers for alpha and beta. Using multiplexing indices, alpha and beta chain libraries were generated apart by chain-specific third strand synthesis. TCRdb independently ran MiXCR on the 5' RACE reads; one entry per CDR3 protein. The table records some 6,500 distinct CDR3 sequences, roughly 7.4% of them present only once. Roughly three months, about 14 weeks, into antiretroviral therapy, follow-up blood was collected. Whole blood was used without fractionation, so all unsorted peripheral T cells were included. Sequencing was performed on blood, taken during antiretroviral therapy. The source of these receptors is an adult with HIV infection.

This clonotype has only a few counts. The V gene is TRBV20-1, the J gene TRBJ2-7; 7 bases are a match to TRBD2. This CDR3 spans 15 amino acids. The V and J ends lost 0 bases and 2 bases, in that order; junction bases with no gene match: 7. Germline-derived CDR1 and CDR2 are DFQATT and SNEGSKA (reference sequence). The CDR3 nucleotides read TGCAGTGCTAGAGATTCCCAGCGGGACGCCTACGAGCAGTACTTC. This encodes CSARDSQRDAYEQYF.

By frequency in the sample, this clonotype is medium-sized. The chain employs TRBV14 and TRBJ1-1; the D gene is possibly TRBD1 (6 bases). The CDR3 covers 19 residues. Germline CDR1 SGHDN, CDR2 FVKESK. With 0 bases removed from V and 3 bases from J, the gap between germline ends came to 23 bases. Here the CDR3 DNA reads TGTGCCAGCAGCCAAGAGGACGTGACAGGCCCCAGAGGGGACACTGAAGCTTTCTTT. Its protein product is CASSQEDVTGPRGDTEAFF.

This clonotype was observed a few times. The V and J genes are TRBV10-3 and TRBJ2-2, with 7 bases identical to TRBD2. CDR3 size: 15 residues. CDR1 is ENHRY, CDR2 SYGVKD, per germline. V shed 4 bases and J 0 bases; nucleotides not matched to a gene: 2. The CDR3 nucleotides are TGTGCCATCAGTGGGGACTACGCGAACACCGGGGAGCTGTTTTTT. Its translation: CAISGDYANTGELFF.

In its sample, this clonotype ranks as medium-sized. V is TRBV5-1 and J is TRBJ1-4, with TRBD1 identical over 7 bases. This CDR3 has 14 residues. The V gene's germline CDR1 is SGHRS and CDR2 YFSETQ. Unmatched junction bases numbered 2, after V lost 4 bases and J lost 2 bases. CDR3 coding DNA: TGCGCCAGCAGCCTGGGACAGACTAATGAAAAACTGTTTTTT. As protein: CASSLGQTNEKLFF.

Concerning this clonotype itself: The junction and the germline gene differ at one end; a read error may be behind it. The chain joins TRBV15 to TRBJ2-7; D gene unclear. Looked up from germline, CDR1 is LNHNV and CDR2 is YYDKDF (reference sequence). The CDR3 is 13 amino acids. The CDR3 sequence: CAASRSGPYEHYF. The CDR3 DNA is TGTGCCGCCAGCAGATCCGGACCCTACGAGCATTACTTC.

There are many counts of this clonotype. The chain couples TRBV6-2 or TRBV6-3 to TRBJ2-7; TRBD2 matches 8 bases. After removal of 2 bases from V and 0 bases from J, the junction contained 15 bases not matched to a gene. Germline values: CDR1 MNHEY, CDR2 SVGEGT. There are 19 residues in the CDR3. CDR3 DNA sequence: TGTGCCAGCAGTTACGAGGCGGGGGGTGATCTACGAACCTCCTACGAGCAGTACTTC. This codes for CASSYEAGGDLRTSYEQYF.

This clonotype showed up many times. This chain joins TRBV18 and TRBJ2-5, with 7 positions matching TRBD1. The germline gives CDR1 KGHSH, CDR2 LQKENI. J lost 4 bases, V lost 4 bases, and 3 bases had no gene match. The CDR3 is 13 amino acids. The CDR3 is CASSRGTAETQYF. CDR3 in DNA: TGTGCCAGCTCACGAGGGACAGCAGAGACCCAGTACTTC.

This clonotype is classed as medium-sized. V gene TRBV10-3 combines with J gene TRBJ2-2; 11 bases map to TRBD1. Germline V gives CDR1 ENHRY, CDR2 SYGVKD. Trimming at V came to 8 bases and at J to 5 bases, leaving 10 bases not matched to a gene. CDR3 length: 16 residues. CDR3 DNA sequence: TGTGCCATCTGGGGTCCTGGGACAGGGGGAACCGGGGAGCTGTTTTTT. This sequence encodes CAIWGPGTGGTGELFF.

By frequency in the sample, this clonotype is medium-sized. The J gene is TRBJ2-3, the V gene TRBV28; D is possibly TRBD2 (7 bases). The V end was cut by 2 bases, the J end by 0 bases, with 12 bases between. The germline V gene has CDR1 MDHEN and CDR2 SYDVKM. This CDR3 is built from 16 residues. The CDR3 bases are TGTGCCAGCAGTTTAGGGGGGGACACTAGCACAGATACGCAGTATTTT. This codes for CASSLGGDTSTDTQYF. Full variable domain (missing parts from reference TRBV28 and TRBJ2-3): DVKVTQSSRYLVKRTGEKVFLECVQDMDHENMFWYRQDPGLGLRLIYFSYDVKMKEKGDIPEGYSVSREKKERFSLILESASTNQTSMYLCASSLGGDTSTDTQYFGPGTRLTVL.

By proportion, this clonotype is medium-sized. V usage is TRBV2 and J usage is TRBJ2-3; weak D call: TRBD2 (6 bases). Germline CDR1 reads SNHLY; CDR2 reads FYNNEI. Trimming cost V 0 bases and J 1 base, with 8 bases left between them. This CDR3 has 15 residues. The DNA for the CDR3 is TGTGCCAGCAGTGAAGCTCCGGGGGGCACAGATACGCAGTATTTT. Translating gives CASSEAPGGTDTQYF.

The CDR3 reads CASSEGAGLYYGYTF. In DNA form, the CDR3 reads TGTGCCAGCAGTGAAGGGGCAGGGCTTTACTATGGCTACACCTTC. The chain couples TRBV6-1 to TRBJ1-2; a possible D gene is TRBD1 (5 bases). V gave up 1 base and J gave up 3 bases, with 12 bases separating them. CDR3 size: 15 residues. Germline V lookup: CDR1 MNHNS, CDR2 SASEGT.

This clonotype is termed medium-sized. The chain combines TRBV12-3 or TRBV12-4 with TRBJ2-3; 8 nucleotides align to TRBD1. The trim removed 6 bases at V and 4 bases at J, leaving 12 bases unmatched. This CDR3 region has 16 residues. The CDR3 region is CASSPGQGTFADTQYF. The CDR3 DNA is TGTGCCAGCAGCCCTGGACAGGGAACTTTCGCAGATACGCAGTATTTT.

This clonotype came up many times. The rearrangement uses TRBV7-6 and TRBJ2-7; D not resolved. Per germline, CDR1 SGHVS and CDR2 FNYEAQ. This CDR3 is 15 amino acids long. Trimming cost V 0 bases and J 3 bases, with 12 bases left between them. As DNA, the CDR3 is TGTGCCAGCAGCTTAGCGAAGGACCGGTACTACGAGCAGTACTTC. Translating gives CASSLAKDRYYEQYF.

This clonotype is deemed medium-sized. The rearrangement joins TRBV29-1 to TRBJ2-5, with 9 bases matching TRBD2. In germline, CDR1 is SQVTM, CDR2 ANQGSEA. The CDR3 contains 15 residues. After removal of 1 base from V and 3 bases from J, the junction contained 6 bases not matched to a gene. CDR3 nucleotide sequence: TGCAGCGTTGAAGGGCTAGCGGGGAAGAAAGAGACCCAGTACTTC. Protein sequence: CSVEGLAGKKETQYF. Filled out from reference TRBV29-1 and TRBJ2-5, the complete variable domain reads SAVISQKPSRDICQRGTSLTIQCQVDSQVTMMFWYRQQPGQSLTLIATANQGSEATYESGFVIDKFPISRPNLTFSTLTVSNMSPEDSSIYLCSVEGLAGKKETQYFGPGTRLLVL.

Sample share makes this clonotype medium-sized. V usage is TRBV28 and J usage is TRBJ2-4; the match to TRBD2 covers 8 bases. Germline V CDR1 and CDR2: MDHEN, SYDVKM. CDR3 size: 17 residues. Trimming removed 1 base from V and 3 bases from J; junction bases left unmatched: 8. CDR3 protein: CASSLLVLAGVKNIQYF. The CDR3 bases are TGTGCCAGCAGTTTATTAGTCCTAGCGGGTGTCAAAAACATTCAGTACTTC.

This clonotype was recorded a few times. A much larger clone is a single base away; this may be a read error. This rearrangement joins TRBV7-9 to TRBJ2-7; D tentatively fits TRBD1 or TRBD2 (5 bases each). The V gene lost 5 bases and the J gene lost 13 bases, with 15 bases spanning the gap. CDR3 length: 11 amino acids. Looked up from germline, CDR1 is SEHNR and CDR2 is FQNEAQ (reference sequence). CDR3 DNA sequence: TGTGCCAGCAGCCTAGACAGAGGGCATTACTTC. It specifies CASSLDRGHYF.